The sequence of this T cell receptor (beta chain) was determined in a study of PD-1 blockade in classical Hodgkin lymphoma. The time point denotes: cycle 4 day 1 (C4D1), after 6 weeks of nivolumab. Every patient experienced relapse after autologous stem cell transplantation, and brentuximab vedotin exposure varied. Repertoires were generated with immunoSEQ multiplex PCR, while TCRdb's copy carries only in-frame clones and drops some. The data show tens of thousands of clones, with 70% to 90% seen just once and 7% to 8.5% held by the top ten. The germline gives CDR1 SGHNT, CDR2 YENEEA. V was trimmed by 5 bases and J by 6 bases, leaving 20 bases between them. The CDR3 sequence is 16 residues long. Whole-study findings and limits: At baseline, newly diagnosed patients reportedly showed less TCR diversity than healthy donors.

A word on this clone: Its target is not known.

This sequence joins TRBV11-3 and TRBJ2-1; perhaps TRBD2 as D (5 bases). The receptor was derived from a human donor with classical Hodgkin lymphoma. The specimen was peripheral blood mononuclear cells (PBMCs), collected before the fourth cycle of nivolumab. The CDR3 DNA is TGTGCCAGCAGCCGAGGACGGACTTTTACCCTCAATGAGCAGTTCTTC. It translates to CASSRGRTFTLNEQFF.